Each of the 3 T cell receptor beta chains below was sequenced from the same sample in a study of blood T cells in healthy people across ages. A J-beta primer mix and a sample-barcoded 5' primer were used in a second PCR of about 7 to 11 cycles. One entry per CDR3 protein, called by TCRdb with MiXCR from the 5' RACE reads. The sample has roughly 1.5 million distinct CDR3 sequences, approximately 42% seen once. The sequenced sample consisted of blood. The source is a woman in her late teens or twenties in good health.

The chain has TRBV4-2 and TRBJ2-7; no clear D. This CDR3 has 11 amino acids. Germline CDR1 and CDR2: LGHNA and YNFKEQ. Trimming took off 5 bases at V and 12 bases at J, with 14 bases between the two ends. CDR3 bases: TGTGCCAGCAGCACTACAGCTGTCTTGTACTTC. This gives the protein CASSTTAVLYF.

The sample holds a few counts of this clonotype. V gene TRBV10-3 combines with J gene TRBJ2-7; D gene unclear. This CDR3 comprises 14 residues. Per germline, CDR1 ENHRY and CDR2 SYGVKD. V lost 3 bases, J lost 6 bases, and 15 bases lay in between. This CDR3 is CAISDLVRGFEQYF. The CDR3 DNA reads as TGTGCCATCAGTGACCTCGTCCGCGGTTTCGAGCAGTACTTC.

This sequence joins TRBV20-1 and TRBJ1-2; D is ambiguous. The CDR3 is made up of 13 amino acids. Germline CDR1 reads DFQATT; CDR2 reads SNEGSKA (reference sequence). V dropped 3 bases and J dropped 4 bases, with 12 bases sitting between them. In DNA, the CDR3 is TGCAGTGCTAGGGCCCTGGCGAGCTATGGCTACACCTTC. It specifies CSARALASYGYTF.